Listed here are 2 T cell receptor beta chains from one sample, sequenced in a study of STAT3 mutations in large granular lymphocyte leukemia. Study results and limitations: Every T-cell large granular lymphocyte leukemia patient had at least one immunodominant TCR beta clonotype.

No antigen has been identified for these receptors. Method: immunoSEQ multiplex PCR; TCRdb's copy keeps in-frame clones and lacks some. The sample shows thousands of clones, roughly 50% of them seen only once. The sequenced sample was peripheral blood mononuclear cells. The receptors here all came from a woman between 70 and 85 years old with T-cell large granular lymphocyte leukemia. Some clones in this sample may be carry-over from other donors' samples.

The chain uses TRBV6-5 and TRBJ1-5, with D possibly TRBD1 on 6 matching bases. The germline V gene has CDR1 MNHEY and CDR2 SVGAGI. The CDR3 covers 13 residues. Trimming took 9 bases from V and 7 from J, leaving 16 bases between them. CDR3 sequence: CASRGTGHQPQHF. The CDR3 DNA reads as TGTGCCAGTAGGGGAACAGGGCACCAGCCCCAGCATTTT.

This chain uses TRBV27 with TRBJ2-5; D tentatively reads TRBD1 or TRBD2 (5 bases each). The V and J ends lost 2 bases and 5 bases respectively, with 9 bases between them. This CDR3 contains 13 residues. Germline loops: CDR1 MNHEY, CDR2 SMNVEV (reference sequence). The DNA of the CDR3 is TGTGCCAGCAGTTTAACCAGGGAGGAGACCCAGTACTTC. This codes for CASSLTREETQYF.